One sample yielded the 31 T cell receptor beta chains listed below, sequenced in a study of blood T cell repertoires in COVID-19. Assay used: immunoSEQ multiplex PCR; TCRdb lists only in-frame clones, some missing. The sample includes 200,000 to 300,000 clones, approximately 91% seen only once; the top ten take around 0.86%. Sequenced: peripheral blood. These TCRs come from a man aged 25-45 years with COVID-19, enrolled during active disease.

This chain links TRBV19 with TRBJ1-3; D is undetermined. Between the trimmed V and J ends, which lost 3 bases and 1 base, there was a span of 7 bases. The CDR3 is 14 residues long. Germline CDR1 LNHDA, CDR2 SQIVND (reference sequence). This CDR3 reads CASSIAGSGNTIYF. The CDR3 DNA reads as TGTGCCAGTAGTATCGCGGGTTCTGGAAACACCATATATTTT.

This rearrangement joins TRBV18 to TRBJ1-2; 7 nucleotides line up with TRBD1. Trimming removed 2 bases from V and 0 bases from J; junction bases left unmatched: 3. Per germline, CDR1 KGHSH and CDR2 LQKENI. CDR3 size: 15 residues. The CDR3 DNA is TGTGCCAGCTCACCAGGGACAGAAGCTAACTATGGCTACACCTTC. This sequence encodes CASSPGTEANYGYTF.

This sequence joins TRBV19 and TRBJ1-1; D not certain. The V gene lost 5 bases and the J gene lost 0 bases, with 10 bases spanning the gap. The V gene's germline CDR1 is LNHDA and CDR2 SQIVND (reference sequence). This CDR3 is built from 14 residues. As DNA, the CDR3 is TGTGCCAGTAGTTTGGAGGATTTGAACACTGAAGCTTTCTTT. Translating it yields CASSLEDLNTEAFF.

This chain links TRBV4-1 with TRBJ1-2; D call uncertain. V was cut by 1 base and J by 8 bases, with 8 bases left in between. The CDR3 is 12 residues long. Germline CDR1 and CDR2: MGHRA and YSYEKL. CDR3 sequence (DNA): TGCGCCAGCAGCCAAGGCGGGGAGGGCTACACCTTC. It specifies CASSQGGEGYTF.

V and J are TRBV7-2 and TRBJ2-5; no firm D call. Germline V gene data show CDR1 as SGHTA and CDR2 as FQGNSA. V dropped 2 bases and J dropped 3 bases, with 7 bases sitting between them. The CDR3 sequence is 13 residues long. The DNA for the CDR3 is TGTGCCAGCAGCTTACACAGAGAAGAGACCCAGTACTTC. Its translation is CASSLHREETQYF. The whole variable domain, remainder taken from reference TRBV7-2 and TRBJ2-5, is GAGVSQSPSNKVTEKGKDVELRCDPISGHTALYWYRQSLGQGLEFLIYFQGNSAPDKSGLPSDRFSAERTGGSVSTLTIQRTQQEDSAVYLCASSLHREETQYFGPGTRLLVL.

The chain carries TRBV7-2 and TRBJ2-1, with 14 nucleotides matching TRBD2. CDR1 and CDR2 (germline): SGHTA, FQGNSA. V lost 5 bases, J lost 5 bases, and 11 bases stayed unmatched. The CDR3 extends over 18 amino acids. CDR3: CASSSGPGLAGDHNEQFF. The CDR3 DNA is TGTGCCAGCAGCAGTGGGCCGGGACTAGCGGGGGACCACAATGAGCAGTTCTTC.

DNA of the CDR3: TGTGCCAGCAGTGAATCGTCCCAAGAGACCCAGTACTTC. This encodes CASSESSQETQYF. The chain uses TRBV2 and TRBJ2-5; D gene ambiguous. The CDR3 consists of 13 residues. V was pared by 2 bases and J by 1 base, with 5 bases between. Germline CDR1 SNHLY, CDR2 FYNNEI.

The rearrangement joins TRBV3-1 (or the pseudogene TRBV3-2) to TRBJ1-4, with D perhaps TRBD1 (6 bases). V was pared by 0 bases and J by 10 bases, with 15 bases between. CDR3 length: 15 residues. Germline V gene lookup returns CDR1 LGHDT and CDR2 YNNKEL (reference sequence). CDR3: CASSQDSGDGGKLFF. Here the CDR3 DNA reads TGTGCCAGCAGCCAAGATTCAGGGGATGGGGGAAAACTGTTTTTT.

This clone was detected only a few times. V gene TRBV27 combines with J gene TRBJ1-6; TRBD1 matches at 7 bases. Per the germline V gene, CDR1 is MNHEY and CDR2 is SMNVEV (reference sequence). V lost 6 bases to trimming and J lost 0 bases; unmatched junction nucleotides: 8. This CDR3 spans 17 amino acids. The chain's CDR3 is CASRRSDRSSYNSPLHF. The CDR3 coding sequence is TGTGCCAGCAGGAGATCGGACAGGAGCTCCTATAATTCACCCCTCCACTTT.

V is TRBV29-1 and J is TRBJ1-2; unclear D gene. Germline lookup yields CDR1 SQVTM and CDR2 ANQGSEA. Trimming took 6 bases from V and 2 from J, leaving 13 bases between them. This CDR3 is 13 amino acids long. The DNA for the CDR3 is TGCAGCGTACGGGATCCAGGAAACTATGGCTACACCTTC. Its translation is CSVRDPGNYGYTF.

V is TRBV9 and J is TRBJ1-3, with 7 bases lining up with TRBD1. Germline V gene data show CDR1 as SGDLS and CDR2 as YYNGEE. The V gene end was trimmed by 0 bases and the J gene end by 2 bases; junction bases not matched to a gene: 2. The CDR3 length is 15 residues. The CDR3, as DNA: TGTGCCAGCAGCGTAGGGGGGACAGCTGGAAACACCATATATTTT. Translation gives CASSVGGTAGNTIYF.

V gene TRBV13 combines with J gene TRBJ1-2; TRBD1 might be the D (5 bases). The V end was cut by 3 bases, the J end by 0 bases, with 14 bases between. The V gene's germline CDR1 is PRHDT and CDR2 FYEKMQ (reference sequence). The CDR3 extends over 16 amino acids. The CDR3 loop reads CASSLLGEVANYGYTF. The DNA for the CDR3 is TGTGCCAGCAGCTTGTTGGGGGAGGTCGCTAACTATGGCTACACCTTC.

The chain employs TRBV28 and TRBJ1-5; possible D gene TRBD1, 5 bases. This CDR3 has 12 residues. V lost 6 bases, J lost 7 bases, and 10 bases lay in between. In germline, CDR1 is MDHEN, CDR2 SYDVKM. The CDR3 spells CASREGMQPQHF. DNA of the CDR3: TGTGCCAGCAGGGAGGGGATGCAGCCCCAGCATTTT.

Written as DNA, the CDR3 is TGTGCCAGCAAGGCTATGGGGGACTCTGGCTACACCTTC. Translating it yields CASKAMGDSGYTF. The chain couples TRBV6-5 to TRBJ1-2; the D gene is possibly TRBD1 (5 bases). Trimming took off 7 bases at V and 7 bases at J, with 16 bases between the two ends. Germline V lookup: CDR1 MNHEY, CDR2 SVGAGI. The CDR3 covers 13 residues.

The chain joins TRBV7-3 to TRBJ2-2; no clear D gene. Trimming removed 5 bases from V and 0 bases from J, with 4 bases in between. The CDR3 loop spans 13 amino acids. Germline V gene lookup returns CDR1 SGHTA and CDR2 FQGTGA. The CDR3 nucleotides read TGTGCCAGCAGCCTATCGAACACCGGGGAGCTGTTTTTT. Protein product: CASSLSNTGELFF. The complete variable domain, with remaining parts taken from reference TRBV7-3 and TRBJ2-2, reads GAGVSQTPSNKVTEKGKYVELRCDPISGHTALYWYRQSLGQGPEFLIYFQGTGAADDSGLPNDRFFAVRPEGSVSTLKIQRTERGDSAVYLCASSLSNTGELFFGEGSRLTVL.

The chain is built from TRBV11-3 and TRBJ1-1, with 8 bases identical to TRBD1. Germline V gene data show CDR1 as SGHNT and CDR2 as YENEEA. This CDR3 contains 13 residues. Unmatched junction bases numbered 4, after V lost 5 bases and J lost 5 bases. As DNA, the CDR3 is TGTGCCAGCAGCGAGACAGGGGTTACTGAAGCTTTCTTT. It codes for CASSETGVTEAFF.

The chain combines TRBV5-1 with TRBJ1-2; 12 nucleotides align to TRBD1. The germline CDR1 and CDR2 sequences are SGHRS and YFSETQ. The CDR3 contains 16 residues. The V segment lost 5 bases and the J segment 7 bases; nucleotides outside the gene matches: 12. The CDR3 loop is CASREHPGQGASGYTF. In DNA, the CDR3 is TGCGCCAGCAGAGAACATCCGGGACAGGGGGCCTCTGGCTACACCTTC.

V usage is TRBV18 and J usage is TRBJ1-1; 7 bases are a match to TRBD1. Germline CDR1 KGHSH, CDR2 LQKENI. The CDR3 has 14 amino acids. V shed 3 bases, J shed 7 bases, and the junction held 8 bases outside the gene matches. CDR3 amino acids: CASSPVKGADEAFF. DNA for the CDR3: TGTGCCAGCTCACCGGTCAAGGGGGCTGATGAAGCTTTCTTT.

V gene TRBV12-2 combines with J gene TRBJ1-6; the table's D call, TRBD1, was not checked against the DNA. TRBV12-2 is a recognized pseudogene. The CDR3 runs to 18 residues. The CDR3 region is CASRLAGQVSSYNSPLHF. The CDR3 nucleotides read TGTGCAAGTCGCTTAGCCGGACAGGTTAGCTCCTATAATTCACCCCTCCACTTT.

The V and J genes are TRBV6-6 and TRBJ1-2; the match to TRBD1 covers 9 bases. This CDR3 spans 14 amino acids. J lost 7 bases, V lost 0 bases, and 3 bases had no gene match. Germline V lookup: CDR1 MNHNY, CDR2 SVGAGI (reference sequence). In DNA, the CDR3 is TGTGCCAGCAGTTACTCGGACAGGGGAAGTGGCTACACCTTC. It encodes CASSYSDRGSGYTF.

V gene TRBV5-1 combines with J gene TRBJ2-1, with TRBD2 identical over 12 bases. This CDR3 spans 16 amino acids. Germline CDR1 and CDR2: SGHRS and YFSETQ. V dropped 4 bases and J dropped 10; count of bases not matched to a gene: 12. The CDR3 DNA reads as TGCGCCAGCAGCCGATCACCTAGCGGGGGGGCTCAAGAGCAGTTCTTC. This translates into CASSRSPSGGAQEQFF. Drawing the rest from reference TRBV5-1 and TRBJ2-1, the complete variable domain is KAGVTQTPRYLIKTRGQQVTLSCSPISGHRSVSWYQQTPGQGLQFLFEYFSETQRNKGNFPGRFSGRQFSNSRSEMNVSTLELGDSALYLCASSRSPSGGAQEQFFGPGTRLTVL.

The chain carries TRBV18 and TRBJ1-2, with D hard to call. Trimming removed 3 bases at V and 0 bases at J, with 8 bases between. The germline V gene encodes CDR1 KGHSH and CDR2 LQKENI. The CDR3 length is 14 residues. The CDR3 DNA is TGTGCCAGCTCACCCAATACGGCTAACTATGGCTACACCTTC. Amino acid sequence: CASSPNTANYGYTF.

The V call is TRBV6-5, the J call TRBJ2-5; TRBD2 agrees at 10 bases. The CDR3 loop spans 15 amino acids. Per the germline V gene, CDR1 is MNHEY and CDR2 is SVGAGI. Trimming removed 5 bases from V and 2 bases from J; junction bases left unmatched: 5. CDR3 nucleotides: TGTGCCAGCAGTCTGACTAGCGGGTCACAAGAGACCCAGTACTTC. Translating it yields CASSLTSGSQETQYF.

This chain connects TRBV11-2 to TRBJ1-5; perhaps TRBD1 as D (6 bases). Trimming cost V 6 bases and J 2 bases, with 17 bases left between them. This CDR3 spans 16 amino acids. The V gene's germline CDR1 is SGHAT and CDR2 FQNNGV. CDR3 region: CASSPGVGAGNQPQHF. As DNA, the CDR3 is TGTGCCAGCAGTCCAGGGGTAGGGGCAGGCAATCAGCCCCAGCATTTT.

The chain is built from TRBV9 and TRBJ1-2; 10 nucleotides agree with TRBD1. With V trimmed by 0 bases and J by 6 bases, 8 bases remained unmatched. The CDR3 is made up of 16 amino acids. Germline V gives CDR1 SGDLS, CDR2 YYNGEE. This CDR3 reads CASSVGPGQGNDGYTF. The CDR3 DNA reads as TGTGCCAGCAGCGTAGGGCCGGGACAGGGGAACGATGGCTACACCTTC.

The chain recombines TRBV6-1 with TRBJ1-2; D gene ambiguous. The CDR3 loop spans 13 amino acids. The V and J ends lost 2 bases and 6 bases respectively, with 10 bases between them. Germline lookup yields CDR1 MNHNS and CDR2 SASEGT. The CDR3: CASSETLVDGYTF. CDR3 coding DNA: TGTGCCAGCAGTGAAACTCTAGTTGATGGCTACACCTTC.

The rearrangement links TRBV9 to TRBJ1-2, with D possibly matching TRBD1 (5 bases). The germline gives CDR1 SGDLS, CDR2 YYNGEE. The CDR3 is 13 residues long. Trimming stripped 2 bases from V and 5 bases from J, with 10 bases between. CDR3 loop: CASSVRQFYGYTF. CDR3 DNA sequence: TGTGCCAGCAGCGTTAGACAGTTTTATGGCTACACCTTC.

V usage is TRBV6-5 and J usage is TRBJ1-5; TRBD1 is a possible D gene (6 bases). CDR1 and CDR2 (germline): MNHEY, SVGAGI. V was clipped by 5 bases and J by 0 bases, with 8 bases between them. The CDR3 spans 14 residues. The CDR3 sequence is CASSTDSSNQPQHF. The CDR3 nucleotides are TGTGCCAGCAGTACGGACAGTAGCAATCAGCCCCAGCATTTT.

In DNA, the CDR3 is TGTGCCAGCAGTTTAGATACGCGGGGGGGGAACACTGAAGCTTTCTTT. Its translation is CASSLDTRGGNTEAFF. The V call is TRBV28, the J call TRBJ1-1; weak D call: TRBD1 (5 bases). The V end was cut by 2 bases, the J end by 1 base, with 14 bases between. The CDR3 extends over 16 amino acids. The germline V gene has CDR1 MDHEN and CDR2 SYDVKM.

The V call is TRBV19, the J call TRBJ1-1; 8 nucleotides agree with TRBD1. J lost 4 bases, V lost 7 bases, and 2 bases had no gene match. This CDR3 contains 12 residues. Germline V gene sequence: CDR1 LNHDA, CDR2 SQIVND (reference sequence). The CDR3 here is CASTQGATEAFF. CDR3 nucleotide sequence: TGTGCCAGTACCCAGGGGGCCACTGAAGCTTTCTTT.

The CDR3 bases are TGTGCCACCAGTGAGACCCCGGGACAGGGACGTAATGAGCAGTTCTTC. Translating gives CATSETPGQGRNEQFF. This rearrangement joins TRBV24-1 to TRBJ2-1, with 9 positions matching TRBD1. Germline CDR1 is KGHDR and CDR2 is SFDVKD. The CDR3 spans 16 residues. The V gene end was trimmed by 4 bases and the J gene end by 7 bases; junction bases not matched to a gene: 10.